This T cell receptor (beta chain) was sequenced for a study of metastatic and nonmetastatic thyroid tumors. How the authors handled the data: A classifier of distant metastasis in papillary thyroid cancer was built from CDR3 differences (across clinicopathological groups). Through MiXCR, TCRdb re-clonotyped the PCR reads. These V and J calls originate from TCRdb's pipeline instead of the authors' own analysis. Of roughly 75,000 clones listed, roughly an eighth are singletons. The ends lost 4 bases at V and 3 bases at J; junction bases unmatched: 11. There are 17 residues in the CDR3. Looked up from germline, CDR1 is SGDLS and CDR2 is YYNGEE. In this sample, this clone turned up many times. Until they underwent thyroid surgery, no patient had received any treatment.

This rearrangement joins TRBV9 to TRBJ2-3; 10 bases line up with TRBD2. The TCR comes from a female donor with papillary thyroid cancer or a benign thyroid nodule (not recorded which). Some clones in this sample may be carry-over from other donors' samples. The sample comprised tumor tissue. CDR3 residues: CASSTGASGGTTDTQYF. CDR3 nucleotide sequence: TGTGCCAGCAGCACCGGCGCTAGCGGGGGAACTACAGATACGCAGTATTTT.